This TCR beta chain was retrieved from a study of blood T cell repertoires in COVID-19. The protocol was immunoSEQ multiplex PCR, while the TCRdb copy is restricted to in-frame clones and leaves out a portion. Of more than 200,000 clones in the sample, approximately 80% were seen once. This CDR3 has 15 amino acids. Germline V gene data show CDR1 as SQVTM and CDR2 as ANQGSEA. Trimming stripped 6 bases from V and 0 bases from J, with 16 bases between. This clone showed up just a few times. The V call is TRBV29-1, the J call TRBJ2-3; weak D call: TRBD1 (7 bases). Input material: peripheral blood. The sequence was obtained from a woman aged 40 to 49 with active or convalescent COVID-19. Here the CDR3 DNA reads TGCAGCGTCGGGCGCGGGACAGCTAGCACAGATACGCAGTATTTT. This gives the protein CSVGRGTASTDTQYF.